This T cell receptor (beta chain) was found in a study of blood T cell repertoires in COVID-19. Study context: Samples came from the United States, Italy and Spain, spanning acute and convalescent COVID-19. The analysed material was cDNA or gDNA that came from T cells, B-cell-depleted T cells, or PBMCs.

Germline assignment: CDR1 SGHVS and CDR2 FQNEAQ. CDR3 length equals 12 residues. As processed by the authors: By means of reference gene primer amplification, nucleated cell counts were estimated. Assay: immunoSEQ multiplex PCR; the TCRdb copy retains only in-frame clones and omits some. Clone size and V and J calls were adopted from that table, with D and trimming inferred from the DNA. The sample lists 350,000 to 450,000 clones; about 85% were seen once. In the case of this clone: The junction departs from germline at one end; a sequencing error may be responsible.

This sequence was found in a woman between 18 and 30 years old with acute or convalescent COVID-19. The sequenced material came from peripheral blood. This chain uses TRBV7-8 with TRBJ2-5; 10 bases fit TRBD2. Written as DNA, the CDR3 is TGTGCCAGCAGCGTAGCGGGGGGGACCCAGTACTTC. Translated: CASSVAGGTQYF.